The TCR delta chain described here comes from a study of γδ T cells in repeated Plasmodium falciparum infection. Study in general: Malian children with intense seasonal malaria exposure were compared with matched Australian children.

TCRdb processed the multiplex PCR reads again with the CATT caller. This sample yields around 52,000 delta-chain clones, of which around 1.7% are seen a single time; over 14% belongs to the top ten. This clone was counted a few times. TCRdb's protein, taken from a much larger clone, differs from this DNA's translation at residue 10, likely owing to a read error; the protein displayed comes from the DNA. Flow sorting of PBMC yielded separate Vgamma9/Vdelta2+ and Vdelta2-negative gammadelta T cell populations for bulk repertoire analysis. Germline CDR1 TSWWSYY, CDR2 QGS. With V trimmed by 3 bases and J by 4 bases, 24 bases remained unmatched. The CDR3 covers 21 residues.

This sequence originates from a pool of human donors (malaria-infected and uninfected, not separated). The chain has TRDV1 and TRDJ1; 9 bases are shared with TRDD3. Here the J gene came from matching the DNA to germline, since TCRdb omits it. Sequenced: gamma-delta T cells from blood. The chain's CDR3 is CALGDPSSSRDWGRRNDKLIF. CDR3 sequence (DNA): TGTGCTCTTGGGGACCCTTCTTCCTCCCGGGACTGGGGGAGAAGAAACGATAAACTCATCTTT.